This T cell receptor beta chain was obtained from a study of blood T cells in healthy people across ages. Together with a sample-barcoded 5' primer, a J-beta primer mix was included in a second PCR lasting roughly 6 to 12 cycles. TCRdb recomputed calls from the 5' RACE reads with MiXCR, one row per CDR3 protein. The sample contains 750,000 to 950,000 distinct CDR3 sequences, about 55% of which appear only once. The sample taken for sequencing was blood. This sequence originates from an elderly man in good health.

In nucleotides, the CDR3 is TGTGCCAGCAGTGAAGCGGCAGGGGCATCCTACAATGAGCAGTTCTTC. Its protein product is CASSEAAGASYNEQFF. The rearrangement uses TRBV2 and TRBJ2-1, with a tentative D call TRBD1 (6 bases). V gave up 0 bases and J gave up 1 base, with 10 bases separating them. The CDR3 loop spans 16 amino acids. Germline CDR1 is SNHLY and CDR2 is FYNNEI.